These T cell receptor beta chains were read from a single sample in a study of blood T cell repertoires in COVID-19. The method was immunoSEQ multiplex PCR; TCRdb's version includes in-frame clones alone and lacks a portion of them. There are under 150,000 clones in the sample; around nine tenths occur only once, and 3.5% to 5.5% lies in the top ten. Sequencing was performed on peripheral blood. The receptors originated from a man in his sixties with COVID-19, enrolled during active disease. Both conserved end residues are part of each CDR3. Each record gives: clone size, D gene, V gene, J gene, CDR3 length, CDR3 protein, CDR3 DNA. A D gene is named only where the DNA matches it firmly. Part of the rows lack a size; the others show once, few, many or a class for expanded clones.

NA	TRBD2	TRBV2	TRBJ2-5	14	CASSEFAGEETQYF	TGTGCCAGCAGTGAGTTTGCGGGAGAAGAGACCCAGTACTTC
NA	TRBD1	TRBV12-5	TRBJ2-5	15	CASEPGQGDVETQYF	TGTGCTAGTGAACCGGGACAGGGCGATGTGGAGACCCAGTACTTC
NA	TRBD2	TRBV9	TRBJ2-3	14	CASSGLAGADTQYF	TGTGCCAGCAGCGGACTAGCGGGAGCTGATACGCAGTATTTT
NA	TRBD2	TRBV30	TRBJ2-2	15	CAWSVGLADLGELFF	TGTGCCTGGAGTGTGGGACTAGCGGATCTCGGGGAGCTGTTTTTT
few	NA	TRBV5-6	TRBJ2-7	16	CASSLAPGEGSYEQYF	TGTGCCAGCAGCTTGGCCCCAGGGGAGGGTTCCTACGAGCAGTACTTC
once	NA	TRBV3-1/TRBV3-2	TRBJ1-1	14	CASSQEGANTEAFF	TGTGCCAGCAGCCAAGAGGGGGCGAACACTGAAGCTTTCTTT
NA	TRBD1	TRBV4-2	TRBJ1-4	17	CASSPGQGRDGNEKLFF	TGTGCCAGTTCCCCGGGACAGGGTAGGGACGGTAATGAAAAACTGTTTTTT
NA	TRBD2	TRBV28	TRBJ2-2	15	CASSFGGRLVGELFF	TGTGCCAGCAGTTTTGGCGGGAGACTTGTCGGGGAGCTGTTTTTT
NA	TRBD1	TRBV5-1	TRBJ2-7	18	CASSTDRYGTGNSNEQYF	TGCGCCAGCAGCACGGACCGATACGGGACAGGGAATTCCAACGAGCAGTACTTC
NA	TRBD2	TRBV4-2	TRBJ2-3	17	CASSQEPAGGSPDTQYF	TGTGCCAGCAGCCAAGAACCAGCGGGAGGGTCACCAGATACGCAGTATTTT
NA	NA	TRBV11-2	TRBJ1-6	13	CASSSLDSGPLHF	TGTGCCAGCAGCTCGCTGGACAGCGGACCCCTCCACTTT
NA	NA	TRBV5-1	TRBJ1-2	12	CASSFTGYGYTF	TGCGCCAGCAGCTTTACAGGCTATGGCTACACCTTC
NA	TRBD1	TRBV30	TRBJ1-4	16	CAWSAPDRGRVEKLFF	TGTGCCTGGAGTGCCCCGGACAGGGGGCGGGTTGAAAAACTGTTTTTT
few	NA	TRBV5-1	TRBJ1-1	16	CASSPGLGGWSTEAFF	TGCGCCAGCAGCCCTGGGTTGGGAGGGTGGTCCACTGAAGCTTTCTTT
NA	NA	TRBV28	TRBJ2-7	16	CASSLGPRRGSYEQYF	TGTGCCAGCAGTTTAGGTCCCCGTCGGGGCTCCTACGAGCAGTACTTC
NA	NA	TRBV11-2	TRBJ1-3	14	CASSLQWGGNTIYF	TGTGCCAGCAGCCTCCAATGGGGCGGAAACACCATATATTTT
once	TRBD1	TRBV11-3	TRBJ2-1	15	CASSFGTGHYNEQFF	TGTGCCAGCAGCTTTGGGACAGGTCACTACAATGAGCAGTTCTTC
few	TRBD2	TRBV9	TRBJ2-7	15	CASSVAAGNGYEQYF	TGTGCCAGCAGCGTAGCAGCGGGAAATGGCTACGAGCAGTACTTC
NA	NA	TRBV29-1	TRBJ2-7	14	CSVEDQGLPEEQYF	TGCAGCGTTGAAGATCAGGGACTTCCGGAGGAGCAGTACTTC
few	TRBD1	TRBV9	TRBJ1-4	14	CASSDGTANEKLFF	TGTGCCAGCAGCGACGGGACAGCTAATGAAAAACTGTTTTTT
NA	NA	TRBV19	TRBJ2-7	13	CASSSGPSYEQYF	TGTGCCAGTAGTAGCGGGCCTTCCTACGAGCAGTACTTC
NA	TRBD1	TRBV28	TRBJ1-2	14	CASSSGQGVGGYTF	TGTGCCAGCAGTTCTGGACAGGGGGTTGGTGGCTACACCTTC
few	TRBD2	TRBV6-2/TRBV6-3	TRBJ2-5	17	CASSSGTSGRFQETQYF	TGTGCCAGCAGCTCCGGGACTAGCGGGAGATTCCAAGAGACCCAGTACTTC
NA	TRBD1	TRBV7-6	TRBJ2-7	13	CASSLDRGYEQYF	TGTGCCAGCAGCTTAGACAGGGGCTACGAGCAGTACTTC
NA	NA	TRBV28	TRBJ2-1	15	CASSLLASSYNEQFF	TGTGCCAGCAGTTTGCTAGCGAGCTCCTACAATGAGCAGTTCTTC
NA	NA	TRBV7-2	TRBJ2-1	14	CASSLGMATNEQFF	TGTGCCAGCAGCTTAGGTATGGCGACAAATGAGCAGTTCTTC
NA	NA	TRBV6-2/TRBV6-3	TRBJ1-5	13	CASSYNAGQPQHF	TGTGCCAGCAGTTACAATGCGGGTCAGCCCCAGCATTTT
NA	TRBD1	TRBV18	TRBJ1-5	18	CASSRTGKSGESNQPQHF	TGTGCCAGCTCAAGGACAGGGAAAAGTGGAGAGAGCAATCAGCCCCAGCATTTT
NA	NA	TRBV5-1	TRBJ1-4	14	CASSLTQQNEKLFF	TGCGCCAGCAGCTTGACACAGCAGAATGAAAAACTGTTTTTT
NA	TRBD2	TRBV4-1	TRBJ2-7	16	CASSQGLREYRAEQYF	TGCGCCAGCAGCCAAGGACTGCGGGAGTACCGGGCCGAGCAGTACTTC
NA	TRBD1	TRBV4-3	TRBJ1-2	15	CASSRWSGQGDGYTF	TGCGCCAGCAGCCGCTGGTCGGGACAGGGGGATGGCTACACCTTC
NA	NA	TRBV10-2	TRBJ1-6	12	CASMNLDSPLHF	TGCGCCAGCATGAACTTAGATTCACCCCTCCACTTT
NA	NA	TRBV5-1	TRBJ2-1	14	CASNRESSYNEQFF	TGCGCCAGCAATCGGGAGAGCTCCTACAATGAGCAGTTCTTC
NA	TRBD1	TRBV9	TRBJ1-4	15	CASSKGTGSDEKLFF	TGTGCCAGCAGCAAGGGGACAGGGTCCGATGAAAAACTGTTTTTT
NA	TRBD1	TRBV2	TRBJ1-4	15	CASSEVEGANEKLFF	TGTGCCAGCAGTGAAGTCGAGGGGGCGAATGAAAAACTGTTTTTT
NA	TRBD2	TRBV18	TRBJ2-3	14	CASSPGLGTDTQYF	TGTGCCAGCTCACCGGGACTAGGCACAGATACGCAGTATTTT
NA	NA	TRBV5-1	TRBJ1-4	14	CASSLNQGGEKLFF	TGCGCCAGCAGCTTAAACCAGGGAGGAGAAAAACTGTTTTTT
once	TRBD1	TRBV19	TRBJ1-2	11	CASWTGSGYTF	TGTGCCAGTTGGACAGGGTCCGGCTACACCTTC
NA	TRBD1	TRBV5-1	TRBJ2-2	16	CASSPTGTVRTGELFF	TGCGCCAGCAGCCCGACCGGGACAGTACGGACCGGGGAGCTGTTTTTT
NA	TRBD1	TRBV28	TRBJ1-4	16	CASSFLRDRPVEKLFF	TGTGCCAGCAGTTTTCTCCGGGACAGGCCGGTCGAAAAACTGTTTTTT
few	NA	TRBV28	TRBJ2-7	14	CASSPSVDGDEQYF	TGTGCCAGCAGCCCCTCGGTAGACGGGGACGAGCAGTACTTC